A single sample is the source of the 4 T cell receptor beta chains below, sequenced in a study of shared clonotypes between healthy human individuals. The assay was immunoSEQ multiplex PCR, and TCRdb's table has in-frame clones only and misses some. The sample contains around 2.1 million clones, about 92% of which appear only once. CD8 cells regarded as naive lacked CD45RO, were positively chosen for CCR7, and omitted terminally differentiated effector memory CD45RA+ cells. What was sequenced was naive CD8+ T cells from PBMCs. These receptors were taken from a man younger than 35 in good health. Some clones in this sample may be carry-over from other donors' samples.

The CDR3 is CASSSSGRQPYEQYF. The CDR3 DNA is TGTGCCAGCAGTTCTAGCGGGAGGCAACCCTACGAGCAGTACTTC. The chain recombines TRBV7-9 with TRBJ2-7; 11 bases are a match to TRBD2. Trimming cost V 6 bases and J 2 bases; bases outside gene matches: 6. Per the germline V gene, CDR1 is SEHNR and CDR2 is FQNEAQ (reference sequence). This CDR3 contains 15 residues.

The genes are TRBV28 and TRBJ1-2, with 9 bases lining up with TRBD1. Germline V gene sequence: CDR1 MDHEN, CDR2 SYDVKM. Trimming removed 0 bases from V and 2 bases from J; junction bases left unmatched: 1. The CDR3 is made up of 15 amino acids. CDR3 coding DNA: TGTGCCAGCAGTTTATGGGACAGGGGCAACTATGGCTACACCTTC. It yields the protein CASSLWDRGNYGYTF.

The chain is built from TRBV28 and TRBJ2-2; D unresolved. Between the trimmed V and J ends, which lost 3 bases and 7 bases, there was a span of 9 bases. Germline V CDR1 and CDR2: MDHEN, SYDVKM. This CDR3 has 13 amino acids. The CDR3 loop reads CASSLLVIGELFF. The CDR3 DNA reads as TGTGCCAGCAGTTTGTTGGTCATCGGGGAGCTGTTTTTT.

The genes are TRBV7-3 and TRBJ2-1; 8 bases fit TRBD1. This CDR3 has 16 amino acids. Losses at the gene ends were 4 bases for V and 0 bases for J; bases not matched to a gene: 5. The germline V gene has CDR1 SGHTA and CDR2 FQGTGA. CDR3 coding DNA: TGTGCCAGCAGCTCCCGACAGGGGAGCTCCTACAATGAGCAGTTCTTC. This sequence encodes CASSSRQGSSYNEQFF.